This T cell receptor beta chain appears in the sequencing data of a study of monozygotic twins with inflammatory bowel disease. The study subjected TCRalpha and TCRbeta cDNA to two nested PCRs of 16 and 9 cycles. TCRdb re-called the 5' RACE reads and gives one entry per CDR3 protein, without DNA. The table gives just over 300,000 distinct CDR3 sequences; the top ten clones make up roughly 5.3% of it. The germline V gene encodes CDR1 SGHRS and CDR2 YFSETQ. This CDR3 region has 16 residues. The J gene is TRBJ2-7, the V gene TRBV5-1; TCRdb's D call, TRBD2, is unchecked because there is no DNA. The material sequenced was blood. The source is a human donor with ulcerative colitis or Crohn's disease, or a healthy co-twin of an affected twin (not recorded which). The CDR3 reads CASSLARQGGENEQYF. Together with reference TRBV5-1 and TRBJ2-7, the CDR3 gives the full variable domain: KAGVTQTPRYLIKTRGQQVTLSCSPISGHRSVSWYQQTPGQGLQFLFEYFSETQRNKGNFPGRFSGRQFSNSRSEMNVSTLELGDSALYLCASSLARQGGENEQYFGPGTRLTVT.